The entry below describes one T cell receptor (beta chain). The length of the CDR3 is 13 residues. V was pared by 2 bases and J by 6 bases, with 1 base of the junction left unmatched. Germline CDR1 is LGHDT and CDR2 is YNNKEL (reference sequence). The sample originates from a study of blood T cell repertoires in COVID-19. TCRdb's copy holds only in-frame clones and misses some; the assay was immunoSEQ multiplex PCR. Among 81,000 or so clones listed, around 86% were seen once. This receptor was obtained from a man in his fifties with active COVID-19. This chain joins TRBV3-1 (or the pseudogene TRBV3-2) and TRBJ1-1; 9 bases fit TRBD1. The sequencing sample was made of peripheral blood. CDR3 coding DNA: TGTGCCAGCAGCCAAACAGGGGGCCCTGAAGCTTTCTTT. As protein: CASSQTGGPEAFF.